A single sample is the source of the 29 T cell receptor beta chains below, sequenced in a study of beta chain features in type 1 diabetes listed by TCRdb under 2018. Library preparation was by the immunoSEQ multiplex PCR assay. All of the isolated RNA was reverse transcribed with the High Capacity cDNA Reverse Transcription Kit, so expressed TCRB transcripts were sequenced. TCRdb limited this immuneACCESS table to in-frame rearrangements with V and J called. A share of clones is missing; checked studies link under half to unresolved V genes, and the rest is unexplained. The sample table shows 860,000 or so clones, and roughly 15% are seen once. Of the sample, about 0.02% is held by the ten largest clones. The material sequenced was naive CD4+ T cells from blood. What this sample's cell subset or site label stands for: true naive CD4+ T cells. Receptors originate from a woman aged 18-29 years in good health.

This clone was seen more than once but under ten times. J is TRBJ2-5 and V is TRBV15; D is undetermined. CDR1 LNHNV and CDR2 YYDKDF come from the germline V gene (reference sequence). The CDR3 totals 15 residues. V lost 0 bases to trimming and J lost 5 bases, with 13 bases between them. CDR3 amino acids: CATSRDVEPLETQYF. CDR3 nucleotides: TGTGCCACCAGCAGAGATGTAGAGCCATTGGAGACCCAGTACTTC.

The chain is built from TRBV5-6 and TRBJ1-2; D is unclear. V was pared by 4 bases and J by 3 bases, with 16 bases between. CDR3 length equals 15 residues. Germline V lookup: CDR1 SGHDT, CDR2 YYEEEE. The DNA of the CDR3 is TGTGCCAGCAGCCGGTCAACTTATGAATACTATGGCTACACCTTC. Protein product: CASSRSTYEYYGYTF.

Of note for this clone: A read error may produce the germline difference seen at one junction end. Here the CDR3 reads CASSWSSGRAVLLF. The DNA for the CDR3 is TGTGCCAGCAGCTGGAGTAGCGGGAGGGCCGTCCTCCTCTTC. The rearrangement links TRBV11-2 to TRBJ2-1, with TRBD2 matching 11 bases. The germline V gene has CDR1 SGHAT and CDR2 FQNNGV. CDR3 length equals 14 residues.

This clone has only a few counts. This chain links TRBV10-3 with TRBJ1-4, with D maybe TRBD1 (5 bases). The germline V gene has CDR1 ENHRY and CDR2 SYGVKD. CDR3 length: 16 residues. Trimming took 1 base from V and 12 from J, leaving 21 bases between them. For the CDR3, the DNA is TGTGCCATCAGTGAGTGGGTGGCCCAGGGCATTGGGGAACTGTTTTTT. It specifies CAISEWVAQGIGELFF.

This clone has just a few counts. This chain uses TRBV6-5 with TRBJ1-1; D uncertain. This CDR3 comprises 14 residues. V shed 5 bases and J shed 5 bases, with 15 bases lying between them. CDR1 is MNHEY, CDR2 SVGAGI, per germline. CDR3 region: CASSRINIGTEAFF. CDR3 bases: TGTGCCAGCAGTCGAATAAACATTGGAACTGAAGCTTTCTTT.

The chain links TRBV29-1 to TRBJ2-1; no clear D gene. This CDR3 spans 16 amino acids. Germline lookup yields CDR1 SQVTM and CDR2 ANQGSEA. V shed 3 bases and J shed 3 bases, with 18 bases lying between them. The chain's CDR3 is CSVDWADLFSYNEQFF. DNA for the CDR3: TGCAGCGTTGACTGGGCGGATCTATTCAGCTACAATGAGCAGTTCTTC.

V is TRBV28 and J is TRBJ1-2; 8 bases line up with TRBD1. V lost 4 bases to trimming and J lost 1 base; unmatched junction nucleotides: 8. The CDR3 runs 16 residues. Germline V CDR1 and CDR2: MDHEN, SYDVKM. As DNA, the CDR3 is TGTGCCAGCAGTTCCCTCCAGGACAGGGTTAACTATGGCTACACCTTC. Translation gives CASSSLQDRVNYGYTF.

The rearrangement uses TRBV7-9 and TRBJ2-3, with D uncertain. The CDR3 is made up of 13 amino acids. Trimming shortened V by 2 bases and J by 4 bases, and 7 bases separated the two germline ends. Germline assignment: CDR1 SEHNR and CDR2 FQNEAQ (reference sequence). The CDR3 loop is CASSLLAADTQYF. The CDR3 DNA is TGTGCCAGCAGCTTATTAGCCGCAGATACGCAGTATTTT.

V is TRBV25-1 and J is TRBJ2-1; 7 bases fit TRBD1. The CDR3 runs 15 residues. J gave up 5 bases and V 4 bases, and 8 bases lay outside the gene matches. Germline V lookup: CDR1 MGHDK, CDR2 SYGVNS. The DNA for the CDR3 is TGTGCCAGCAGTGTATGGGACAGCCCCCACAATGAGCAGTTCTTC. Its translation: CASSVWDSPHNEQFF.

This clone appeared a few times. The rearrangement uses TRBV27 and TRBJ2-5; tentatively, D is TRBD2 (5 bases). V gave up 0 bases and J gave up 5 bases, with 7 bases separating them. CDR3 length: 13 amino acids. Looked up from germline, CDR1 is MNHEY and CDR2 is SMNVEV (reference sequence). The CDR3 nucleotides are TGTGCCAGCAGTTTATCGTGGGAGGAGACCCAGTACTTC. Translated: CASSLSWEETQYF.

This clone was seen a handful of times. J is TRBJ1-1 and V is TRBV7-8, with no clear D. CDR1 SGHVS and CDR2 FQNEAQ come from the germline V gene. The length of the CDR3 is 14 residues. Trimming cost V 5 bases and J 6 bases, with 16 bases left between them. The CDR3 DNA follows: TGTGCCAGCAGCGAGAGCGCATGGAGCTCTGAAGCTTTCTTT. Its translation is CASSESAWSSEAFF.

The chain couples TRBV7-9 to TRBJ2-1; 8 bases fit TRBD2. The CDR3 extends over 15 amino acids. V dropped 2 bases and J dropped 4; count of bases not matched to a gene: 4. CDR1 SEHNR and CDR2 FQNEAQ come from the germline V gene (reference sequence). The CDR3 is CASSLRGLEYNEQFF. The CDR3 DNA sequence: TGTGCCAGCAGCTTAAGGGGACTAGAGTACAATGAGCAGTTCTTC.

This chain joins TRBV27 and TRBJ2-7; D may be TRBD2 (6 bases). Germline CDR1 and CDR2: MNHEY and SMNVEV (reference sequence). V was clipped by 6 bases and J by 5 bases, with 14 bases between them. The CDR3 is made up of 13 amino acids. CDR3 bases: TGTGCCAGCAGGTCAGGAGGGGTCCACGAGCAGTACTTC. This codes for CASRSGGVHEQYF.

Only one count was recorded for this clone. At one end the junction does not follow the germline gene, possibly because of a read error. This chain uses TRBV5-4 with TRBJ1-4; D may be TRBD1 (5 bases). The germline V gene has CDR1 SGHNT and CDR2 YYREEE (reference sequence). There are 15 residues in the CDR3. CDR3 loop: CASSLADMGPEKLFF. CDR3 sequence (DNA): TGCGCCAGCAGCTTGGCGGATATGGGGCCTGAAAAACTGTTTTTT.

This clone was picked up a small number of times. This sequence joins TRBV18 and TRBJ2-1, with D unresolved. The CDR3 has 15 residues. Deletions cut 3 bases from V and 2 bases from J, with 11 bases between. Germline V gives CDR1 KGHSH, CDR2 LQKENI. CDR3 in amino acids: CASSPGQITYNEQFF. The CDR3 region has the DNA TGTGCCAGCTCACCCGGGCAGATAACCTACAATGAGCAGTTCTTC. Supplemented by reference TRBV18 and TRBJ2-1, the full variable domain reads NAGVMQNPRHLVRRRGQEARLRCSPMKGHSHVYWYRQLPEEGLKFMVYLQKENIIDESGMPKERFSAEFPKEGPSILRIQQVVRGDSAAYFCASSPGQITYNEQFFGPGTRLTVL.

This clone was detected only a few times. The chain uses TRBV5-1 and TRBJ2-7; 9 bases match TRBD2. This CDR3 is built from 15 residues. V lost 0 bases and J lost 2; bases outside the gene matches: 3. Germline values: CDR1 SGHRS, CDR2 YFSETQ. This CDR3 is CASSLVVAGAYEQYF. CDR3 in DNA: TGCGCCAGCAGCTTGGTTGTAGCGGGAGCCTACGAGCAGTACTTC. The full variable domain, its missing parts supplied by reference TRBV5-1 and TRBJ2-7, is KAGVTQTPRYLIKTRGQQVTLSCSPISGHRSVSWYQQTPGQGLQFLFEYFSETQRNKGNFPGRFSGRQFSNSRSEMNVSTLELGDSALYLCASSLVVAGAYEQYFGPGTRLTVT.

This clone turned up a few times. The rearrangement links TRBV18 to TRBJ1-2; D is possibly TRBD1 (5 bases). The CDR3 covers 14 residues. The ends were cut back, 6 bases at V and 8 bases at J, with 19 bases in the middle. The germline gives CDR1 KGHSH, CDR2 LQKENI. The chain's CDR3 is CASSRDHVTLGYTF. The CDR3 nucleotides read TGTGCCAGCTCCCGGGACCACGTTACTTTGGGCTACACCTTC.

The chain's CDR3 is CASSQEDKNTEAFF. The CDR3 DNA sequence: TGCGCCAGCAGTCAGGAGGACAAGAACACTGAAGCTTTCTTT. The rearrangement links TRBV23-1 to TRBJ1-1; tentatively, D is TRBD1 (5 bases). TRBV23-1 is an ORF; its function is uncertain. V lost 3 bases to trimming and J lost 1 base, with 9 bases between them. The CDR3 has 14 residues.

This clone was recorded a few times. This rearrangement joins TRBV19 to TRBJ2-2, with D perhaps matching TRBD2 (6 bases). This CDR3 is 16 amino acids long. V lost 6 bases and J lost 7, with 21 bases in between. Germline assignment: CDR1 LNHDA and CDR2 SQIVND (reference sequence). In nucleotides, the CDR3 is TGTGCCAGTAGACGCGGGGCTCTAGAAAGTCACGGGGAGCTGTTTTTT. Translating gives CASRRGALESHGELFF. The variable domain in full, completed from reference TRBV19 and TRBJ2-2, reads DGGITQSPKYLFRKEGQNVTLSCEQNLNHDAMYWYRQDPGQGLRLIYYSQIVNDFQKGDIAEGYSVSREKKESFPLTVTSAQKNPTAFYLCASRRGALESHGELFFGEGSRLTVL.

This chain uses TRBV4-3 with TRBJ2-5; D call uncertain. V shed 0 bases and J shed 4 bases, with 9 bases lying between them. Germline CDR1 is LGHNA and CDR2 is YSLEER. The CDR3 covers 14 residues. DNA for the CDR3: TGCGCCAGCAGCCAAGATGGCTATGGAGAGACCCAGTACTTC. This encodes CASSQDGYGETQYF.

This chain joins TRBV13 and TRBJ2-5, with 11 nucleotides matching TRBD1. V was clipped by 4 bases and J by 4 bases; unmatched bases: 8. CDR1 is PRHDT and CDR2 is FYEKMQ in the germline V gene (reference sequence). The CDR3 extends over 16 amino acids. CDR3 residues: CASSSGQGAPVETQYF. The CDR3 nucleotides read TGTGCCAGCAGCTCTGGACAGGGGGCCCCTGTAGAGACCCAGTACTTC.

The chain has TRBV4-1 and TRBJ2-5; TRBD2 matches at 7 bases. The CDR3 loop spans 15 amino acids. V was clipped by 3 bases and J by 2 bases; unmatched bases: 6. Germline V gives CDR1 MGHRA, CDR2 YSYEKL. The CDR3 protein is CASSQLKRGQETQYF. CDR3 coding DNA: TGCGCCAGCAGCCAGTTGAAGCGGGGTCAAGAGACCCAGTACTTC.

The V and J genes are TRBV28 and TRBJ2-7, with 8 bases aligning to TRBD1. V was clipped by 1 base and J by 7 bases; unmatched bases: 9. CDR1 MDHEN and CDR2 SYDVKM come from the germline V gene. The CDR3 contains 15 residues. Here the CDR3 reads CASSLSGQGKGEQYF. The CDR3 nucleotides are TGTGCCAGCAGTTTATCTGGACAGGGAAAGGGGGAGCAGTACTTC.

This rearrangement joins TRBV2 to TRBJ2-7; 9 bases fit TRBD2. The germline CDR1 and CDR2 sequences are SNHLY and FYNNEI. CDR3 length equals 14 residues. Trimming took 5 bases from V and 4 from J; bases not matched to a gene: 6. The CDR3 spells CASSPSGNRYEQYF. The CDR3 DNA reads as TGTGCCAGCAGTCCTAGCGGGAATCGATACGAGCAGTACTTC.

This clone was seen only a few times. The chain employs TRBV7-9 and TRBJ2-5, with D unclear. This CDR3 is built from 13 residues. With 1 base removed from V and 3 bases from J, the gap between germline ends came to 6 bases. Germline CDR1 and CDR2: SEHNR and FQNEAQ (reference sequence). The DNA of the CDR3 is TGTGCCAGCAGCTTAGTTTACGAAGAGACCCAGTACTTC. Its translation is CASSLVYEETQYF.

The chain carries TRBV15 and TRBJ2-5; no firm D call. Germline V gene lookup returns CDR1 LNHNV and CDR2 YYDKDF (reference sequence). Trimming took off 4 bases at V and 3 bases at J, with 6 bases between the two ends. The CDR3 is made up of 12 amino acids. The CDR3 nucleotides read TGTGCCACCAGCATGGCCAAAGAGACCCAGTACTTC. This sequence encodes CATSMAKETQYF. The entire variable domain, with the rest obtained from reference TRBV15 and TRBJ2-5, is as follows: DAMVIQNPRYQVTQFGKPVTLSCSQTLNHNVMYWYQQKSSQAPKLLFHYYDKDFNNEADTPDNFQSRRPNTSFCFLDIRSPGLGDTAMYLCATSMAKETQYFGPGTRLLVL.

The V gene is TRBV10-3, the J gene TRBJ1-1, with D possibly matching TRBD1 (6 bases). The V gene lost 10 bases and the J gene lost 1 base, with 19 bases spanning the gap. CDR3 length equals 15 residues. Per germline, CDR1 ENHRY and CDR2 SYGVKD. Written as DNA, the CDR3 is TGTGCCACCCTTAAGGGGGGGCGCCCGAACACTGAAGCTTTCTTT. This codes for CATLKGGRPNTEAFF.

This chain uses TRBV28 with TRBJ2-7; no clear D. V was pared by 1 base and J by 0 bases, with 13 bases between. CDR3 length: 16 amino acids. CDR1 is MDHEN, CDR2 SYDVKM, per germline. The CDR3 DNA sequence: TGTGCCAGCAGTTTATCCCGGATTTTAACCTCCTACGAGCAGTACTTC. Protein sequence: CASSLSRILTSYEQYF.

This chain uses TRBV6-5 with TRBJ2-2; TRBD2 matches 8 bases. CDR1 MNHEY and CDR2 SVGAGI come from the germline V gene. The CDR3 is made up of 16 amino acids. J lost 5 bases, V lost 2 bases, and 7 bases had no gene match. The CDR3 DNA reads as TGTGCCAGCAGTTACGATCCTAGCGGGTATACCGGGGAGCTGTTTTTT. Protein product: CASSYDPSGYTGELFF.